The clone carrying this TCR beta chain came up a few times. Its target is unknown. The data stem from a study of regulatory T cells in long-lasting Graves disease. Overall study: Antithyroid drug intake by newly diagnosed Graves' patients had lasted under 3 months. Study-wide results and caveats: Limited samples may have lowered accuracy.

The CDR3 is 15 residues long. Germline V gene data show CDR1 as MDHEN and CDR2 as SYDVKM. V shed 8 bases and J 5 bases; nucleotides not matched to a gene: 13. Relying on iRepertoire HTBI primers and Arm-PCR of CDR3 regions, the team built TCR beta libraries. TCRdb redid the calling of the multiplex PCR reads with MiXCR, one entry per CDR3 protein. The table has about 460,000 distinct CDR3 sequences, about 14% seen once. Described time point: newly diagnosed GD, antithyroid drugs for less than 3 months. From PBMCs, RNA was extracted and then used to make the TCR library. In addition, the sample was reused for a study of T cells in Graves' hyperthyroidism and ophthalmopathy. That study reports: Patients showing uncontrolled infection, other autoimmune disease, pregnancy or lactation were ineligible. Together with thyroid ultrasound, orbital computed tomography, serum thyroxine and TRAb, clinical symptoms were used for diagnoses.

The origin of this receptor is a woman aged 50 to 65 with Graves disease. The sample was peripheral blood mononuclear cells (PBMCs), taken at new diagnosis, from a patient treated with antithyroid drugs. The rearrangement joins TRBV28 to TRBJ2-7; 9 bases match TRBD1. The CDR3 is CASDTTGTGLDEQYF. CDR3 DNA: TGTGCCAGCGATACTACCGGGACAGGGCTCGACGAGCAGTACTTC.